This entry describes one TCR beta chain. These data belong to a study of PD-1 blockade in classical Hodgkin lymphoma. Each and every patient relapsed after autologous stem cell transplantation, and patients got differing brentuximab vedotin exposure. Libraries were prepared by immunoSEQ multiplex PCR; TCRdb keeps only in-frame clonotypes and omits some of them. The sample contains tens of thousands of clones, around 80% of which appear only once. Per the germline V gene, CDR1 is SGHAT and CDR2 is FQNNGV. The CDR3 extends over 17 amino acids. Trimming pared 2 bases from V and 0 bases from J, leaving 15 bases between.

Specimen: peripheral blood mononuclear cells (PBMCs), collected at baseline. The TCR originated in a human donor with classical Hodgkin lymphoma. The V and J genes are TRBV11-2 and TRBJ2-3; perhaps TRBD2 as D (6 bases). The CDR3: CASSLSFGAGSTDTQYF. The DNA for the CDR3 is TGTGCCAGCAGCTTATCGTTTGGAGCGGGCAGCACAGATACGCAGTATTTT. The full variable domain, with the rest looked up from reference TRBV11-2 and TRBJ2-3, is EAGVAQSPRYKIIEKRQSVAFWCNPISGHATLYWYQQILGQGPKLLIQFQNNGVVDDSQLPKDRFSAERLKGVDSTLKIQPAKLEDSAVYLCASSLSFGAGSTDTQYFGPGTRLTVL.